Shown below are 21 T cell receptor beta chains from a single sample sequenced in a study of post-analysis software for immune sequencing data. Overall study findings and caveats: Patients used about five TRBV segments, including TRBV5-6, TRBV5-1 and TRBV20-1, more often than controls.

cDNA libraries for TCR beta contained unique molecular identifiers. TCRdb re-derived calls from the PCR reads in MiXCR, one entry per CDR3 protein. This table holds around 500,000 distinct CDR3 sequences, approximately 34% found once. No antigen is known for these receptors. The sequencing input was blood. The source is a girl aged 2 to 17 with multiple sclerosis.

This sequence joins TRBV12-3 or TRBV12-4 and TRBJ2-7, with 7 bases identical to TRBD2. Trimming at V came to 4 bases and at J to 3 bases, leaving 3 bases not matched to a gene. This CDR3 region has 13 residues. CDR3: CASSWSGDYEQYF. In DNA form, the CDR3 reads TGTGCCAGCAGTTGGAGCGGGGACTACGAGCAGTACTTC.

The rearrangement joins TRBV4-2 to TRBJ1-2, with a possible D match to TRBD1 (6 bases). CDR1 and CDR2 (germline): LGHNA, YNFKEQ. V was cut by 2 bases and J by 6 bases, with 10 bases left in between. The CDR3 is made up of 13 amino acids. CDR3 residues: CASSQSPGDGYTF. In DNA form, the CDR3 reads TGTGCCAGCAGCCAATCCCCAGGGGATGGCTACACCTTC.

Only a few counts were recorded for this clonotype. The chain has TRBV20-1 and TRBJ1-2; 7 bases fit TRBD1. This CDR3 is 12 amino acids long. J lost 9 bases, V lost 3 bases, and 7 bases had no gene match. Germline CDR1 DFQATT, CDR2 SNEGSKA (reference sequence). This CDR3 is CSASRDRLSYTF. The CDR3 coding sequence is TGCAGTGCTAGCCGGGACAGACTAAGCTACACCTTC.

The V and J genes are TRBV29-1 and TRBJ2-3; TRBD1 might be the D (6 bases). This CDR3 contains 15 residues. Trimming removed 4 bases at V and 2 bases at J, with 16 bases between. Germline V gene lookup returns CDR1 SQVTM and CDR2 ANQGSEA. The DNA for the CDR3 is TGCAGCGTTGTGAAGGGGGTGGCCCCCACAGATACGCAGTATTTT. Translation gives CSVVKGVAPTDTQYF.

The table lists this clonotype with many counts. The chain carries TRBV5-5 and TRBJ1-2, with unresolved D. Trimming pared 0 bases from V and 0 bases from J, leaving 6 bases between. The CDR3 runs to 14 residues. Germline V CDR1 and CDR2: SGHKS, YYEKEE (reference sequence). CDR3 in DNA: TGTGCCAGCAGCTTGGGAGCGCCTAACTATGGCTACACCTTC. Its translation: CASSLGAPNYGYTF.

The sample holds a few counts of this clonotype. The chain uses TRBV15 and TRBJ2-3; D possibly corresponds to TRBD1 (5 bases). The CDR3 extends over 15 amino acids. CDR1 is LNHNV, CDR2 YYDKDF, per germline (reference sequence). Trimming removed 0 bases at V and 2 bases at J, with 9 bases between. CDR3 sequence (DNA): TGTGCCACCAGCAGAGATCCGACAGCCACAGATACGCAGTATTTT. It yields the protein CATSRDPTATDTQYF.

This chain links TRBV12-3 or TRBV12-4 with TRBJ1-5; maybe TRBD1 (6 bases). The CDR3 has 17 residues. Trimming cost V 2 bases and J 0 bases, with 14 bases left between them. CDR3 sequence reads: CASSLSVRGSSNQPQHF. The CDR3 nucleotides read TGTGCCAGCAGTTTATCAGTCAGGGGAAGTAGCAATCAGCCCCAGCATTTT.

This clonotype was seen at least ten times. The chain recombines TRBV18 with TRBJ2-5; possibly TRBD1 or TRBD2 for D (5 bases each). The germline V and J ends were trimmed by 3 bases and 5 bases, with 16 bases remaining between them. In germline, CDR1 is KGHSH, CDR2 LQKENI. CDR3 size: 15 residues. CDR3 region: CASSPGAGGFETQYF. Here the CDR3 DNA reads TGTGCCAGCTCACCCGGAGCTGGGGGTTTTGAGACCCAGTACTTC.

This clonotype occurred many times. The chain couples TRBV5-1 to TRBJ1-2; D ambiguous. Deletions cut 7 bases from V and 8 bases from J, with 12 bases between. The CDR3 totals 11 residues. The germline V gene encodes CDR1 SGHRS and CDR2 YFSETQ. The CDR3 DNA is TGCGCCAGCGCCGCCGACGGGGGCTACACCTTC. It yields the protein CASAADGGYTF. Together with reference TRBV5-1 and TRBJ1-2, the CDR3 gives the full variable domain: KAGVTQTPRYLIKTRGQQVTLSCSPISGHRSVSWYQQTPGQGLQFLFEYFSETQRNKGNFPGRFSGRQFSNSRSEMNVSTLELGDSALYLCASAADGGYTFGSGTRLTVV.

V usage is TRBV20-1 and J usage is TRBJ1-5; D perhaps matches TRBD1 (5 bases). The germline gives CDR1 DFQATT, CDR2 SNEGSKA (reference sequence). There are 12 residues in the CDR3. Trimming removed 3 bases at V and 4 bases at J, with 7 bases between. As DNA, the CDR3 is TGCAGTGCTAGTGGGGGGAATCAGCCCCAGCATTTT. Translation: CSASGGNQPQHF.

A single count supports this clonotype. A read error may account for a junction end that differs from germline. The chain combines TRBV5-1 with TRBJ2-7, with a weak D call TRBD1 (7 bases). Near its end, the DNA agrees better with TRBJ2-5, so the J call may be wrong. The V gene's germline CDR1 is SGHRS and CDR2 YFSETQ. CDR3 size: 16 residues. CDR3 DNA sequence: TGCGCCGGCAGCTTGGAGGGGGCAAAACGACCGGAGACCCAGTACTTC. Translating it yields CAGSLEGAKRPETQYF.

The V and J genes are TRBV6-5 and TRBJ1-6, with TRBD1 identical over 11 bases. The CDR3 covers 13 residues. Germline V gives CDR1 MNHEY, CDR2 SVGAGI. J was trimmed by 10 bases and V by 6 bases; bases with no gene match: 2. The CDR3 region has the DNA TGTGCCAGCAGCCGGGACAGGGGGTCACCCCTCCACTTT. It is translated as CASSRDRGSPLHF.

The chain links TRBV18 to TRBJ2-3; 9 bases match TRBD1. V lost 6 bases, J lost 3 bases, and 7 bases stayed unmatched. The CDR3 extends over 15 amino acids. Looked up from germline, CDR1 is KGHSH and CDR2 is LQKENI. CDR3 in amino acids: CASSPTGGRTDTQYF. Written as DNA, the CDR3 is TGTGCCAGCTCCCCGACAGGGGGTAGGACAGATACGCAGTATTTT.

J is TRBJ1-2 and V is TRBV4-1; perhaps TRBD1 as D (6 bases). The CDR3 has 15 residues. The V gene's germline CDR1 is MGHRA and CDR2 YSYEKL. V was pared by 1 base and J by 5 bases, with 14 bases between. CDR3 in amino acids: CASSQGTGSRYGYTF. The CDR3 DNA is TGCGCCAGCAGCCAAGGAACAGGGAGTCGATATGGCTACACCTTC.

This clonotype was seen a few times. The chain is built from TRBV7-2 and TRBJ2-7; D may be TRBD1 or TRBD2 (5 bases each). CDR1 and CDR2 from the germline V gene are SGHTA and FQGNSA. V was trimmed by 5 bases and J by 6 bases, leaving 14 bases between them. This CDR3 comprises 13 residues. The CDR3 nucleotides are TGTGCCAGCAGCGGGGGACGTTTTCGCGAGCAGTACTTC. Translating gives CASSGGRFREQYF.

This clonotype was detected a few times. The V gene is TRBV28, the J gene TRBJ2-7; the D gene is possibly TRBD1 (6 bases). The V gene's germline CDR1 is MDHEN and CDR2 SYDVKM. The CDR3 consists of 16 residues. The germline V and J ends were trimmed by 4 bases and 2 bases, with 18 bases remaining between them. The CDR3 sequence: CASSSSGHWSAYEQYF. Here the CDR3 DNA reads TGTGCCAGCAGTTCCTCGGGACACTGGTCGGCCTACGAGCAGTACTTC.

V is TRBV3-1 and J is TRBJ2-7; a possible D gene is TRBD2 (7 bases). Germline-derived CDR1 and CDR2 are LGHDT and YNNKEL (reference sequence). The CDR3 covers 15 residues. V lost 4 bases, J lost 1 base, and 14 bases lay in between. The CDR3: CASSPVAGASYEQYF. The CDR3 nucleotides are TGTGCCAGCAGCCCCGTGGCGGGGGCTTCCTACGAGCAGTACTTC.

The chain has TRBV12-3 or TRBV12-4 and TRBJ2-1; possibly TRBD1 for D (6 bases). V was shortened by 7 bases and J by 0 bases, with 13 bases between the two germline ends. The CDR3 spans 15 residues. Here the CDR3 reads CASTGQWSSYNEQFF. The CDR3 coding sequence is TGTGCCAGCACCGGACAGTGGAGCTCCTACAATGAGCAGTTCTTC.

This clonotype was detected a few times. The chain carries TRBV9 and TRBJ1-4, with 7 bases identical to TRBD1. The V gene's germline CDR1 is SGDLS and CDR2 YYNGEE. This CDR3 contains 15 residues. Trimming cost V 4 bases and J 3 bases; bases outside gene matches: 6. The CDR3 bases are TGTGCCAGCAGCCAAGGGGGCGCGGCTAATGAAAAACTGTTTTTT. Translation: CASSQGGAANEKLFF.

This CDR3 is CASSQGGTEGAYEQYF. The CDR3 DNA reads as TGTGCCAGCAGCCAAGGGGGGACAGAGGGGGCCTACGAGCAGTACTTC. The genes are TRBV4-2 and TRBJ2-7; 7 bases match TRBD1. The germline V gene has CDR1 LGHNA and CDR2 YNFKEQ. V trimming: 1 base; J trimming: 2 bases; junction bases outside the gene matches: 8. The CDR3 totals 16 residues.

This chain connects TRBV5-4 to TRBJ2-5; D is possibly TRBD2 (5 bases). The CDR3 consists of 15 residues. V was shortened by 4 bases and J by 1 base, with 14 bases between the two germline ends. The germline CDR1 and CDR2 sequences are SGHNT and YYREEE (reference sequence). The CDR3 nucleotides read TGTGCCAGCAGCCGCTCGGAGGCGCTCCAAGAGACCCAGTACTTC. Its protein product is CASSRSEALQETQYF.